This TCR beta chain stems from a study of cytotoxic CD8 clonotypes in ibrutinib-treated CLL. The V gene's germline CDR1 is LNHDA and CDR2 SQIVND (reference sequence). The CDR3 covers 15 residues. Unmatched junction bases numbered 9, after V lost 4 bases and J lost 5 bases. TCRdb's table, derived via immunoSEQ multiplex PCR, lists solely in-frame clones and lacks some. Of about 160,000 clones listed, nearly 90% are singletons. Sequenced here: PBMCs, sampled at disease progression, from a patient treated with ibrutinib. The chain joins TRBV19 to TRBJ1-2; TRBD1 aligns across 8 bases. This clonotype originated in a human donor with chronic lymphocytic leukemia. The CDR3 bases are TGTGCCAGTAGTACGTACGGGACAGGAGTATATGGCTACACCTTC. Its protein is CASSTYGTGVYGYTF.